This T cell receptor beta chain originates from a study of neurological immune-mediated disorders. This clonotype was detected ten times or more. From germline, CDR1 is MNHNY and CDR2 SVGAGI (reference sequence). The V gene end was trimmed by 7 bases and the J gene end by 4 bases; junction bases not matched to a gene: 3. The CDR3 is 13 amino acids. TCRdb redid the calling of the 5' RACE reads with MiXCR, one entry per CDR3 protein. The data hold about 55,000 distinct CDR3 sequences, with roughly 4% observed a single time. Sequencing was carried out using PBMCs. The sequence was collected from a man aged 30 to 45 with multiple sclerosis. The rearrangement links TRBV6-6 to TRBJ2-5, with 10 bases matching TRBD2. CDR3 region: CASKGTSAETQYF. In DNA form, the CDR3 reads TGTGCCAGCAAGGGGACTAGCGCAGAGACCCAGTACTTC.